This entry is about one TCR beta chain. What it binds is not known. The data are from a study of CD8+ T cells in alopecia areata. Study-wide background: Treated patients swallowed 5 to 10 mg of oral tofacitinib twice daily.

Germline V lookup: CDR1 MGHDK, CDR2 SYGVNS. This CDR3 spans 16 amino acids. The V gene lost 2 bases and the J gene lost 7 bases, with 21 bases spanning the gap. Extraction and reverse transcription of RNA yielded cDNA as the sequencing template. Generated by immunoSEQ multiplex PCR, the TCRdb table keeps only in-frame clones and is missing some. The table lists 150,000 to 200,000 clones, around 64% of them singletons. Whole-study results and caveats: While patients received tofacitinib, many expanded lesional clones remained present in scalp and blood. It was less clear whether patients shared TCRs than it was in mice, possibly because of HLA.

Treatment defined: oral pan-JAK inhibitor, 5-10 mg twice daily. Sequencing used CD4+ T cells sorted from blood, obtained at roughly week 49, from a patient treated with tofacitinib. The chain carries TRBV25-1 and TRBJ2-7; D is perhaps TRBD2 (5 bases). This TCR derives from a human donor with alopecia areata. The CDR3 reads CASSEVGMVRAGEQYF. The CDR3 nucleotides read TGTGCCAGCAGTGAAGTAGGGATGGTGAGGGCTGGGGAGCAGTACTTC.